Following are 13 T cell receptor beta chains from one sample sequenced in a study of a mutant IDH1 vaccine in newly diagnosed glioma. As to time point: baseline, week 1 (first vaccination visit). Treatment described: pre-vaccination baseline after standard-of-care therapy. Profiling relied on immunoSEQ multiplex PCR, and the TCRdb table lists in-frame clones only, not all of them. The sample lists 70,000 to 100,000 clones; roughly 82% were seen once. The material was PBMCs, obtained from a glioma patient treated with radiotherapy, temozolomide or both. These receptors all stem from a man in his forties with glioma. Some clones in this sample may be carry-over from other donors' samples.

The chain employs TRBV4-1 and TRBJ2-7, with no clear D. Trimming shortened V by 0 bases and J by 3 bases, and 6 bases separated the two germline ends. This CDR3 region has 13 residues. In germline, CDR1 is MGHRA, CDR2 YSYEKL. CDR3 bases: TGCGCCAGCAGCCAAGACACCCGCTACGAGCAGTACTTC. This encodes CASSQDTRYEQYF.

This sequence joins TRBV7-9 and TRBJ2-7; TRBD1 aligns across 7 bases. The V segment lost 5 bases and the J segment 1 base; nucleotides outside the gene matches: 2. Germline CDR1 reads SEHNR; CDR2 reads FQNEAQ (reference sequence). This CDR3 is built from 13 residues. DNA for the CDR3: TGTGCCAGCAGCAACAGGGGATCCTACGAGCAGTACTTC. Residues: CASSNRGSYEQYF. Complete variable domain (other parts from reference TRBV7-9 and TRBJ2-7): DTGVSQNPRHKITKRGQNVTFRCDPISEHNRLYWYRQTLGQGPEFLTYFQNEAQLEKSRLLSDRFSAERPKGSFSTLEIQRTEQGDSAMYLCASSNRGSYEQYFGPGTRLTVT.

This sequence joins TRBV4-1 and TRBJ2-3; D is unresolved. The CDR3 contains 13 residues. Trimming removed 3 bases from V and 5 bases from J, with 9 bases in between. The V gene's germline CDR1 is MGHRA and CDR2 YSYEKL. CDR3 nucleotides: TGCGCCAGCAGCCAGACCCTCCTAGATACGCAGTATTTT. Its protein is CASSQTLLDTQYF.

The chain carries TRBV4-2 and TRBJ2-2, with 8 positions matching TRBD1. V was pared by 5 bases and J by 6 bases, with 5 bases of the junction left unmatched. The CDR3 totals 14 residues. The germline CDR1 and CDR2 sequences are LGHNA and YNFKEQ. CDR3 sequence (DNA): TGTGCCAGCAGCACGGGACAGGAGTCCGGGGAGCTGTTTTTT. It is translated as CASSTGQESGELFF.

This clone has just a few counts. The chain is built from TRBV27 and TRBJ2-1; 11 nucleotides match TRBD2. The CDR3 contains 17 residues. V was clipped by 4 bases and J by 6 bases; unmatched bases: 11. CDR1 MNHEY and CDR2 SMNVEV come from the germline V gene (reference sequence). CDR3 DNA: TGTGCCAGCAGTTCTAGCGGGGGGCCCTACCGGTTCAATGAGCAGTTCTTC. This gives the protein CASSSSGGPYRFNEQFF.

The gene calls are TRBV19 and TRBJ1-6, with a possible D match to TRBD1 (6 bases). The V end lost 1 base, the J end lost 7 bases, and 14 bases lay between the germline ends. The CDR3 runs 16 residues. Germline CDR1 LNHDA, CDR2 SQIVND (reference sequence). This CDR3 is CASSIAAFRGNSPLHF. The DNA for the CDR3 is TGTGCCAGTAGTATAGCGGCTTTCAGGGGAAATTCACCCCTCCACTTT.

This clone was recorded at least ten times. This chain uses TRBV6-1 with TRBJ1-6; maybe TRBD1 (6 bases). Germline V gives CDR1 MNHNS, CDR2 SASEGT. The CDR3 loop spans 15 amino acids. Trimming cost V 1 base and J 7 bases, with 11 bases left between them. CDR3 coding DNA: TGTGCCAGCAGTGAAGAGGGGGGTTCGAATTCACCCCTCCACTTT. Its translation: CASSEEGGSNSPLHF.

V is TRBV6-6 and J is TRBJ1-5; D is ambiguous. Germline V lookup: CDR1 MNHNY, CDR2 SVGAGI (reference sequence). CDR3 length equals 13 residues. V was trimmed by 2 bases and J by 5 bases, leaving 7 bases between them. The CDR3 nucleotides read TGTGCCAGCAGTTACAAGGGAGATCAGCCCCAGCATTTT. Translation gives CASSYKGDQPQHF.

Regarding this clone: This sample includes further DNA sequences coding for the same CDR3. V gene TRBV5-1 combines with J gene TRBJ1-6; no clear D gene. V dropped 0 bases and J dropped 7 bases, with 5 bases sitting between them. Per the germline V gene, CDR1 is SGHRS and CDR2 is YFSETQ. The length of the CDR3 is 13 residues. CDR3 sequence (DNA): TGCGCCAGCAGCTTGGCCGAGAATTCACCCCTCCACTTT. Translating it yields CASSLAENSPLHF. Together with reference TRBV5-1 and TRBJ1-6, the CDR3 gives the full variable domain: KAGVTQTPRYLIKTRGQQVTLSCSPISGHRSVSWYQQTPGQGLQFLFEYFSETQRNKGNFPGRFSGRQFSNSRSEMNVSTLELGDSALYLCASSLAENSPLHFGNGTRLTVT.

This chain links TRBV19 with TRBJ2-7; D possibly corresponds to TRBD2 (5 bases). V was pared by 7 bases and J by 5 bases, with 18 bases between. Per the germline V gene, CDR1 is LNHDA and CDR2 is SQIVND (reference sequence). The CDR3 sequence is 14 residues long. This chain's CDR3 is CASTNGGFPHEQYF. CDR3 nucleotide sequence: TGTGCCAGTACCAATGGCGGGTTTCCCCACGAGCAGTACTTC.

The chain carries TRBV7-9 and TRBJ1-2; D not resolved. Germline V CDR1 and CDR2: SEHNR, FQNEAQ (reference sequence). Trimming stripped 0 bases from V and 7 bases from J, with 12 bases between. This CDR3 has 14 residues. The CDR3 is CASSLAPRAGGYTF. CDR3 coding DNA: TGTGCCAGCAGCTTAGCCCCAAGGGCGGGTGGCTACACCTTC.

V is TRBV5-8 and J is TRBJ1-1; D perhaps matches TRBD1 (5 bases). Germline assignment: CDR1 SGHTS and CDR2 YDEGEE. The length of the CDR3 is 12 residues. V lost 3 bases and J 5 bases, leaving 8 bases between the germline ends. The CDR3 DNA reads TGTGCCAGCAGCTCGACAGTTACTGAAGCTTTCTTT. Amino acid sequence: CASSSTVTEAFF.

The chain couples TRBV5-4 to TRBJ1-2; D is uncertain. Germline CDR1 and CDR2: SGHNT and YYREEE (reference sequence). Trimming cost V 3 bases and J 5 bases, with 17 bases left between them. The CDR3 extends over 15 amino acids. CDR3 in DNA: TGTGCCAGCAGCTCAAGCCGGGGTCGGGCGTATGGCTACACCTTC. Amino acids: CASSSSRGRAYGYTF. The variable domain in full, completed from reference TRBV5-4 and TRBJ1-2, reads ETGVTQSPTHLIKTRGQQVTLRCSSQSGHNTVSWYQQALGQGPQFIFQYYREEENGRGNFPPRFSGLQFPNYSSELNVNALELDDSALYLCASSSSRGRAYGYTFGSGTRLTVV.